This T cell receptor (beta chain) is from a study of cytomegalovirus exposure and HLA in healthy donors. The primer mix had 60 Vbeta and 13 Jbeta primers. Assay: immunoSEQ multiplex PCR; the TCRdb copy retains only in-frame clones and omits some. The table shows under 200,000 clones, with around three quarters occurring only once. V was clipped by 6 bases and J by 8 bases; unmatched bases: 3. Per germline, CDR1 DFQATT and CDR2 SNEGSKA (reference sequence). The CDR3 covers 11 residues. Points from the study as a whole: A likely sequencing artifact accounted for one observed cluster of highly shared sequence variants.

Worth noting for this clone: The antigen is unknown.

The clonotype comes from a man aged 40-55 years in good health and CMV-seronegative. V gene TRBV20-1 combines with J gene TRBJ2-3, with 9 bases lining up with TRBD2. What was sequenced was PBMCs. DNA of the CDR3: TGCAGTGCGCCTAGCGGGGCTACGCAGTATTTT. Translating gives CSAPSGATQYF.